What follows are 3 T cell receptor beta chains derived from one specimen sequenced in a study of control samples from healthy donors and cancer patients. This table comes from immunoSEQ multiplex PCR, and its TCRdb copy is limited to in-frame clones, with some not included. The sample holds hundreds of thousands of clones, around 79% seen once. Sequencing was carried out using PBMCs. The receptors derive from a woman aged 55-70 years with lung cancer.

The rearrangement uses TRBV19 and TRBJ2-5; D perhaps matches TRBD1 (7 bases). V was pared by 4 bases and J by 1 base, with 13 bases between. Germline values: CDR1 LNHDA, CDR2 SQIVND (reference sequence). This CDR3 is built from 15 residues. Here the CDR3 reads CASSRGDSPQETQYF. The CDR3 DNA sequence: TGTGCCAGTAGTAGGGGGGACAGCCCCCAAGAGACCCAGTACTTC.

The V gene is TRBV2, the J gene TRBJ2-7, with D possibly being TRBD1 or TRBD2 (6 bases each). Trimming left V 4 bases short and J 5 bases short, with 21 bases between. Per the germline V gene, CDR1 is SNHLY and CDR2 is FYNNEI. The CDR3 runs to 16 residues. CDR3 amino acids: CASSGGFGGATHEQYF. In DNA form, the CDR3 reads TGTGCCAGCAGTGGAGGTTTCGGGGGCGCGACGCACGAGCAGTACTTC.

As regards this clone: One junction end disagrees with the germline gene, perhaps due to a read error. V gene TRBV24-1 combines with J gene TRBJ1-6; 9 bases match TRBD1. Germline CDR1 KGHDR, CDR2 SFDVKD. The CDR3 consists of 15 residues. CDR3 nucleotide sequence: TGTGTCACCAGTTTCACTAGGACAGGGGAGCCACCCCTCCACTTT. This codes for CVTSFTRTGEPPLHF.